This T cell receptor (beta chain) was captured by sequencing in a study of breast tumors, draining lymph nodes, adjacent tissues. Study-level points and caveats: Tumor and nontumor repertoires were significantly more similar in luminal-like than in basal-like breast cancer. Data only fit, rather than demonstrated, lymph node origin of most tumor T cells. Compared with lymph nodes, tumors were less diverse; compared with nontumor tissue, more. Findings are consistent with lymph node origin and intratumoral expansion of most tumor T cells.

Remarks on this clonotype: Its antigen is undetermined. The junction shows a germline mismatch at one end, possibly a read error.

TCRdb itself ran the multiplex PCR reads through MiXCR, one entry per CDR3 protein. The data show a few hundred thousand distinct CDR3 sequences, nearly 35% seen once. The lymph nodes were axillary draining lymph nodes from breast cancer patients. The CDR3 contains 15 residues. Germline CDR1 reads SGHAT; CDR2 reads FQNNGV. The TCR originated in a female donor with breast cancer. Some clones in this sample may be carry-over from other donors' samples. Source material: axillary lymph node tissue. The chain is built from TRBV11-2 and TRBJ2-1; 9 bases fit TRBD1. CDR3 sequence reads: CASSPGTGLYNGQFF. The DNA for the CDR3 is TGTGCCAGCAGCCCCGGGACAGGGCTTTACAATGGGCAGTTCTTC.